The clone carrying this T cell receptor beta chain was counted only a few times. The antigen is unknown. All of the sorted populations showed purity greater than 95%. This sample was included in a study of beta chain features in type 1 diabetes. General study results and limits: TCRB CDR3 length was moderately but significantly reduced in all four CD4+ subsets of Type 1 diabetes patients. The naive, central memory and Treg TCRB repertoires of patients appeared to be more similar to one another than those of healthy donors.

Of the isolated RNA, all was reverse transcribed, and so the sequenced material was expressed TCRB transcripts. Assay: immunoSEQ multiplex PCR; the TCRdb copy retains only in-frame clones and omits some. Of 120,000 to 150,000 clones in the sample, approximately 10% were seen once. CDR1 is SGHAT and CDR2 is FQNNGV in the germline V gene. There are 13 residues in the CDR3. Trimming stripped 3 bases from V and 3 bases from J, with 8 bases between. The chain couples TRBV11-2 to TRBJ1-2, with D maybe TRBD1 (5 bases). The sequence was collected from a woman between 40 and 50 years old in good health. The sample was central memory CD4+ T cells from blood. CDR3 region: CASSLVGHYGYTF. For the CDR3, the DNA is TGTGCCAGCAGCTTGGTGGGGCACTATGGCTACACCTTC.